This T cell receptor beta chain was sequenced for a study of Ad26.COV2.S vaccination and SARS-CoV-2 variants. On this clone itself: Its cognate antigen is unknown.

Study conclusions and caveats: Researchers cautioned that TCR breadth and depth analyses may have underestimated total T cell responses.

Specified treatment: some 20 received Ad26.COV2.S at low or high dose, single or two shots; about 5 received placebo; per-sample allocation not given. Samples were taken on day 63 after the first vaccine or placebo injection. Using immunoSEQ multiplex PCR, the repertoire was profiled, and TCRdb retains in-frame clones only, with some absent. The sample includes hundreds of thousands of clones, about 90% of them seen just once. CDR1 and CDR2 from the germline V gene are SGHRS and YFSETQ. V was cut by 4 bases and J by 3 bases, with 10 bases left in between. This CDR3 has 13 residues. The source of this sequence is a person aged 18 to 65 who received the Ad26.COV2.S COVID-19 vaccine or a placebo. The specimen was peripheral blood, collected in a trial of Ad26.COV2.S vaccine versus placebo. This chain joins TRBV5-1 and TRBJ1-2; D possibly corresponds to TRBD1 (5 bases). CDR3 in amino acids: CASSTGFDYGYTF. The CDR3 DNA sequence: TGCGCCAGCAGCACAGGTTTCGACTATGGCTACACCTTC. Combining the CDR3 with reference TRBV5-1 and TRBJ1-2 gives the whole variable domain KAGVTQTPRYLIKTRGQQVTLSCSPISGHRSVSWYQQTPGQGLQFLFEYFSETQRNKGNFPGRFSGRQFSNSRSEMNVSTLELGDSALYLCASSTGFDYGYTFGSGTRLTVV.